These T cell receptor beta chains were read from a single sample in a study of T cells after yellow fever vaccination. MiXCR was run by TCRdb on the 5' RACE reads, yielding one entry per CDR3 protein. This table holds approximately 300,000 distinct CDR3 sequences, 6.5% to 8.5% found once. The material was PBMCs, obtained approximately 47 days after the first yellow fever vaccination. These receptors all stem from a man in his late teens or twenties who received the YFV17D yellow fever vaccine. Each CDR3 is given with its conserved first and last residue. Each record gives: CDR3 protein, CDR3 DNA, D gene, clone size, CDR3 length, J gene, V gene. The D gene is left open where the match is weak. Size is omitted from some rows. Given values are once, few, many or a class for expanded clones.

CDR3: CSARSRFGKNEQFF
DNA: TGCAGTGCTAGGAGTCGGTTTGGGAAGAATGAGCAGTTCTTC
D: NA
size: NA
length: 14
J: TRBJ2-1
V: TRBV20-1

CDR3: CSASFYREETQYF
DNA: TGCAGTGCTAGCTTTTACAGGGAAGAGACCCAGTACTTC
D: NA
size: few
length: 13
J: TRBJ2-5
V: TRBV20-1

CDR3: CASSLVQISGANVLTF
DNA: TGTGCCAGCAGCTTAGTTCAGATTTCTGGGGCCAACGTCCTGACTTTC
D: NA
size: NA
length: 16
J: TRBJ2-6
V: TRBV7-2

CDR3: CASSVRANTGELFF
DNA: TGTGCCAGCAGCGTCCGAGCGAACACCGGGGAGCTGTTTTTT
D: NA
size: few
length: 14
J: TRBJ2-2
V: TRBV9

CDR3: CSAINQGAEAFF
DNA: TGCAGTGCTATAAATCAGGGCGCTGAAGCTTTCTTT
D: NA
size: few
length: 12
J: TRBJ1-1
V: TRBV20-1

CDR3: CASSLVSVDEQFF
DNA: TGTGCCAGCAGCTTGGTGAGCGTCGATGAGCAGTTCTTC
D: NA
size: NA
length: 13
J: TRBJ2-1
V: TRBV5-6

CDR3: CASGKQGAFDPNTEAFF
DNA: TGTGCCAGCGGTAAACAGGGGGCTTTCGACCCGAACACTGAAGCTTTCTTT
D: TRBD1
size: few
length: 17
J: TRBJ1-1
V: TRBV6-2/TRBV6-3

CDR3: CASSLVNNEQFF
DNA: TGCGCCAGCAGCTTGGTTAACAATGAGCAGTTCTTC
D: NA
size: many
length: 12
J: TRBJ2-1
V: TRBV5-1

CDR3: CASTPSATLGATGELFF
DNA: TGTGCCAGCACCCCATCCGCGACATTGGGCGCCACCGGGGAGCTGTTTTTT
D: NA
size: NA
length: 17
J: TRBJ2-2
V: TRBV11-2

CDR3: CAISESTGRGPETQYF
DNA: TGTGCCATCAGTGAGTCGACGGGGCGGGGGCCTGAGACCCAGTACTTC
D: NA
size: few
length: 16
J: TRBJ2-5
V: TRBV10-3

CDR3: CSARDLGLNSPLHF
DNA: TGCAGTGCTAGAGATCTAGGGCTAAATTCACCCCTCCACTTT
D: NA
size: few
length: 14
J: TRBJ1-6
V: TRBV20-1

CDR3: CASSYRQPNEKLFF
DNA: TGTGCCAGCAGTTACCGGCAGCCTAATGAAAAACTGTTTTTT
D: NA
size: NA
length: 14
J: TRBJ1-4
V: TRBV6-2/TRBV6-3

CDR3: CASSLRGLAGFYNEQFF
DNA: TGTGCCAGCAGCCTCAGGGGACTAGCGGGGTTCTACAATGAGCAGTTCTTC
D: TRBD2
size: few
length: 17
J: TRBJ2-1
V: TRBV9

CDR3: CAQRDPKNIQYF
DNA: TGTGCCCAGCGGGACCCAAAAAACATTCAGTACTTC
D: TRBD2
size: few
length: 12
J: TRBJ2-4
V: TRBV30

CDR3: CASSQREGDEQYF
DNA: TGTGCCAGCAGCCAGAGAGAGGGAGACGAGCAGTACTTC
D: NA
size: NA
length: 13
J: TRBJ2-7
V: TRBV27

CDR3: CASSLWRQQETQYF
DNA: TGTGCCAGCAGCTTATGGAGACAGCAAGAGACCCAGTACTTC
D: NA
size: many
length: 14
J: TRBJ2-5
V: TRBV7-2

CDR3: CASSPQPPGLVIYNEQFF
DNA: TGTGCCAGCAGCCCTCAACCACCCGGACTAGTGATCTACAATGAGCAGTTCTTC
D: TRBD2
size: NA
length: 18
J: TRBJ2-1
V: TRBV9

CDR3: CSARVTGSNQPQHF
DNA: TGCAGTGCTAGAGTGACAGGGAGTAATCAGCCCCAGCATTTT
D: TRBD1
size: NA
length: 14
J: TRBJ1-5
V: TRBV20-1

CDR3: CASTQSGDVNEQFF
DNA: TGTGCCAGCACTCAGTCGGGGGACGTCAATGAGCAGTTCTTC
D: NA
size: few
length: 14
J: TRBJ2-1
V: TRBV28

CDR3: CASSAPEETGTDTQYF
DNA: TGTGCCAGCAGCGCCCCGGAAGAGACGGGCACAGATACGCAGTATTTT
D: NA
size: few
length: 16
J: TRBJ2-3
V: TRBV12-3/TRBV12-4

CDR3: CASSLRSGSGETQYF
DNA: TGTGCCAGCAGCCTTAGATCAGGTAGTGGGGAGACCCAGTACTTC
D: NA
size: many
length: 15
J: TRBJ2-5
V: TRBV27

CDR3: CASSQDQGQLTYEQYF
DNA: TGCGCCAGCAGCCAAGATCAAGGGCAGCTAACCTACGAGCAGTACTTC
D: NA
size: few
length: 16
J: TRBJ2-7
V: TRBV4-1

CDR3: CASSFSGLNDETQYF
DNA: TGTGCCAGCAGCTTTTCAGGACTAAATGACGAGACCCAGTACTTC
D: NA
size: NA
length: 15
J: TRBJ2-5
V: TRBV3-1

CDR3: CSVSTSLRNEQFF
DNA: TGCAGCGTTTCGACTAGCCTGAGGAATGAGCAGTTCTTC
D: TRBD2
size: NA
length: 13
J: TRBJ2-1
V: TRBV29-1

CDR3: CARRDRELNTEAFF
DNA: TGTGCCAGACGGGACAGAGAATTGAACACTGAAGCTTTCTTT
D: TRBD1
size: NA
length: 14
J: TRBJ1-1
V: TRBV19

CDR3: CASSLYGRGGRETQYF
DNA: TGTGCCAGCAGCTTGTATGGACGGGGGGGCCGCGAGACCCAGTACTTC
D: TRBD2
size: NA
length: 16
J: TRBJ2-5
V: TRBV7-2

CDR3: CASSTPSGGGRYEQYF
DNA: TGTGCCAGCTCTACTCCGTCCGGGGGGGGGCGCTACGAGCAGTACTTC
D: TRBD2
size: NA
length: 16
J: TRBJ2-7
V: TRBV12-3/TRBV12-4

CDR3: CASTPHRQGPVNQPQHF
DNA: TGTGCCAGTACCCCCCACCGACAGGGCCCAGTTAATCAGCCCCAGCATTTT
D: TRBD1
size: NA
length: 17
J: TRBJ1-5
V: TRBV19

CDR3: CASSFLKTGGNTEAFF
DNA: TGTGCCAGCAGTTTTCTCAAGACAGGGGGGAACACTGAAGCTTTCTTT
D: TRBD1
size: NA
length: 16
J: TRBJ1-1
V: TRBV27

CDR3: CASTTSGADTQYF
DNA: TGTGCCAGCACCACTAGCGGGGCAGATACGCAGTATTTT
D: TRBD2
size: many
length: 13
J: TRBJ2-3
V: TRBV6-1

CDR3: CASSDGLAGDTQYF
DNA: TGCGCCAGCAGTGACGGACTAGCGGGGGATACGCAGTATTTT
D: TRBD2
size: NA
length: 14
J: TRBJ2-3
V: TRBV10-2

CDR3: CASSLQGINQPQHF
DNA: TGTGCCAGCAGCCTACAGGGGATCAATCAGCCCCAGCATTTT
D: TRBD1
size: many
length: 14
J: TRBJ1-5
V: TRBV27

CDR3: CASSQDGRGGVYNEQFF
DNA: TGCGCCAGCAGCCAAGATGGGCGGGGGGGCGTCTACAATGAGCAGTTCTTC
D: TRBD2
size: many
length: 17
J: TRBJ2-1
V: TRBV4-3

CDR3: CASSLASLGEQFF
DNA: TGTGCCAGCAGCTTAGCGAGTCTCGGTGAGCAGTTCTTC
D: NA
size: few
length: 13
J: TRBJ2-1
V: TRBV7-2

CDR3: CASSLDATSDTQYF
DNA: TGTGCCAGCAGCTTAGACGCCACTTCAGATACGCAGTATTTT
D: NA
size: few
length: 14
J: TRBJ2-3
V: TRBV7-2

CDR3: CASSHYQETQYF
DNA: TGTGCCAGCAGCCATTACCAAGAGACCCAGTACTTC
D: NA
size: NA
length: 12
J: TRBJ2-5
V: TRBV7-9

CDR3: CASSDPRGAGDTQYF
DNA: TGTGCCAGCAGTGACCCGCGGGGGGCGGGTGATACGCAGTATTTT
D: TRBD2
size: few
length: 15
J: TRBJ2-3
V: TRBV25-1

CDR3: CASSVWSEGAGELFF
DNA: TGTGCCAGCAGTGTTTGGTCGGAGGGAGCCGGGGAGCTGTTTTTT
D: NA
size: NA
length: 15
J: TRBJ2-2
V: TRBV7-9

CDR3: CASSPYGAYVDTQYF
DNA: TGTGCCAGCAGCCCGTACGGGGCCTACGTAGATACGCAGTATTTT
D: NA
size: many
length: 15
J: TRBJ2-3
V: TRBV7-9

CDR3: CASVGHSNQPQHF
DNA: TGTGCCAGCGTAGGGCATAGCAATCAGCCCCAGCATTTT
D: NA
size: NA
length: 13
J: TRBJ1-5
V: TRBV2

CDR3: CAISESWEQPYEQYF
DNA: TGTGCCATCAGTGAGTCATGGGAGCAGCCCTACGAGCAGTACTTC
D: NA
size: few
length: 15
J: TRBJ2-7
V: TRBV10-3

CDR3: CASSQEARGYEQYF
DNA: TGTGCCAGCAGCCAAGAGGCCAGGGGTTACGAGCAGTACTTC
D: NA
size: few
length: 14
J: TRBJ2-7
V: TRBV14

CDR3: CASSPRPYATNEKLFF
DNA: TGTGCCAGCAGCCCCCGGCCGTACGCAACTAATGAAAAACTGTTTTTT
D: NA
size: many
length: 16
J: TRBJ1-4
V: TRBV7-2

CDR3: CASSLWAGNGYTF
DNA: TGTGCCAGCAGTTTATGGGCAGGCAATGGCTACACCTTC
D: NA
size: NA
length: 13
J: TRBJ1-2
V: TRBV12-3/TRBV12-4

CDR3: CASSSYGTSGFEQFF
DNA: TGTGCCAGCAGCTCCTATGGGACTAGCGGGTTTGAGCAGTTCTTC
D: TRBD2
size: NA
length: 15
J: TRBJ2-1
V: TRBV7-2

CDR3: CASRLTPGQGGETQYF
DNA: TGCGCCAGCAGGCTAACTCCGGGACAGGGAGGGGAGACCCAGTACTTC
D: TRBD1
size: few
length: 16
J: TRBJ2-5
V: TRBV5-1

CDR3: CASRYPADAYTF
DNA: TGTGCCAGCAGATATCCGGCAGATGCCTACACCTTC
D: NA
size: NA
length: 12
J: TRBJ1-2
V: TRBV5-4

CDR3: CASSHHRGSQPQHF
DNA: TGTGCCAGCAGCCACCACAGGGGATCTCAGCCCCAGCATTTT
D: TRBD1
size: NA
length: 14
J: TRBJ1-5
V: TRBV3-1

CDR3: CASSQIRDTYEQNF
DNA: TGCGCCAGCAGCCAAATCCGGGATACCTACGAGCAGAACTTC
D: NA
size: NA
length: 14
J: TRBJ2-7
V: TRBV4-1

CDR3: CASSIYSTATNEKLFF
DNA: TGTGCCAGCAGCATTTACTCGACAGCAACTAATGAAAAACTGTTTTTT
D: NA
size: many
length: 16
J: TRBJ1-4
V: TRBV7-6

CDR3: CASSWGQGISDTQYF
DNA: TGCGCCAGCAGCTGGGGGCAGGGGATCTCAGATACGCAGTATTTT
D: NA
size: few
length: 15
J: TRBJ2-3
V: TRBV5-1

CDR3: CASYRGGQPQHF
DNA: TGTGCCAGCTACAGGGGCGGTCAGCCCCAGCATTTT
D: TRBD1
size: few
length: 12
J: TRBJ1-5
V: TRBV27

CDR3: CASSPSIRANTGELFF
DNA: TGTGCCAGCTCCCCGAGCATCCGAGCGAACACCGGGGAGCTGTTTTTT
D: NA
size: few
length: 16
J: TRBJ2-2
V: TRBV18

CDR3: CASSLVYGQKDSPTNEKLFF
DNA: TGTGCCAGCAGCTTGGTCTACGGACAGAAAGACAGCCCAACTAATGAAAAACTGTTTTTT
D: NA
size: many
length: 20
J: TRBJ1-4
V: TRBV11-2

CDR3: CASSLLEGYNEQFF
DNA: TGTGCCAGCAGTCTACTAGAGGGCTACAATGAGCAGTTCTTC
D: NA
size: NA
length: 14
J: TRBJ2-1
V: TRBV6-2/TRBV6-3

CDR3: CASSAGTSGVYEQYF
DNA: TGTGCCAGCAGCGCAGGGACTAGCGGGGTCTACGAGCAGTACTTC
D: TRBD2
size: NA
length: 15
J: TRBJ2-7
V: TRBV9

CDR3: CSAPTGVTQETQYF
DNA: TGCAGTGCTCCCACAGGGGTCACCCAAGAGACCCAGTACTTC
D: TRBD1
size: many
length: 14
J: TRBJ2-5
V: TRBV20-1

CDR3: CASSETTYQPQHF
DNA: TGTGCCAGCAGTGAGACAACTTATCAGCCCCAGCATTTT
D: NA
size: many
length: 13
J: TRBJ1-5
V: TRBV6-2/TRBV6-3

CDR3: CSVELAGSSSYNEQFF
DNA: TGCAGCGTTGAACTAGCGGGTTCGAGCTCCTACAATGAGCAGTTCTTC
D: TRBD2
size: NA
length: 16
J: TRBJ2-1
V: TRBV29-1